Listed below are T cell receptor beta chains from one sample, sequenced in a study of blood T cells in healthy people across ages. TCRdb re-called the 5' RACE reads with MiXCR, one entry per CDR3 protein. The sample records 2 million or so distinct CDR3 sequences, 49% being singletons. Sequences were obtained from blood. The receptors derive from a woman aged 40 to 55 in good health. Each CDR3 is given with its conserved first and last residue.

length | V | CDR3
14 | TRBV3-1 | CASSQRGSQETQYF
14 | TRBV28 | CASSRQGRRQPQHF
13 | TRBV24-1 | CATTRGNSDEQFF
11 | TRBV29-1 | CSVGTHNEQFF
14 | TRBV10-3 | CAISTGQGGTEAFF
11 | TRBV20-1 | CSASMGAEQFF
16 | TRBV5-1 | CASSPGDRVPQETQYF
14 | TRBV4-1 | CASSQDGAARGYTF
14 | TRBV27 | CASCFQGAACEQYF
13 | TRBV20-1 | CSATGREQETQYF
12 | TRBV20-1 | CSAGRGACGYTF
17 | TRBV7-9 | CASSLYRSGQGAVTQYF
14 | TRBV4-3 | CASSQDAGVGTQYF
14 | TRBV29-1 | CSVKPGQITDTQYF
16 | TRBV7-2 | CASSRHGGGITDTQYF
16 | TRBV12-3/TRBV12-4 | CASSLLGPGTNEKLFF
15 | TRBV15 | CATEDTGTVSYEQYF
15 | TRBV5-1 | CASSTDMAKDNEQFF
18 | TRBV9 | CASSKTSGGASAKNIQYF
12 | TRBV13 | CASSLESSEQYF
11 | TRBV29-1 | CSVDTTYGYTF